This record covers a single TCR beta chain. What it recognizes is unknown. V trimming: 5 bases; J trimming: 4 bases; junction bases outside the gene matches: 6. Germline values: CDR1 SGHRS, CDR2 YFSETQ. This CDR3 is built from 15 residues. These data come from a study of cytomegalovirus exposure and HLA in healthy donors. Study as a whole: Unique TCRs numbering some 80 million, obtained from HLA-typed donors, made up an early data release.

Study conclusions and caveats: Reports showed the classifier diagnosing cytomegalovirus status with high specificity and sensitivity. Overall, approximately 150 TCR beta chains were annotated as cytomegalovirus-associated. Excluded were some V segments that proved indistinguishable, including TRBV6-2 and TRBV6-3.

A multiplex PCR was run with 60 Vbeta primers and 13 Jbeta primers. The method was immunoSEQ multiplex PCR; TCRdb's version includes in-frame clones alone and lacks a portion of them. The sample shows 150,000 to 200,000 clones, 71% of them seen only once. The chain links TRBV5-1 to TRBJ2-6, with 7 bases fitting TRBD1. The TCR was taken from a girl aged 10-17 years in good health and CMV-seronegative. The sample taken for sequencing was PBMCs. CDR3 protein: CASRPDRAGANVLTF. The CDR3 DNA sequence: TGCGCCAGCAGACCTGACAGGGCAGGGGCCAACGTCCTGACTTTC.